This T cell receptor beta chain was captured by sequencing in a study of monozygotic twins with inflammatory bowel disease. General study results and limits: Discrimination among different T cell subtypes was not achievable. Especially with disease activity, IBD patients had fewer clonotypes in common with others than healthy twins did.

An amount of about 3,400 ng of total RNA was used for each TCR library. Researchers generated cDNA in eight separate reactions per sample. One entry per CDR3 protein, without DNA, is what TCRdb gives after re-calling the 5' RACE reads. The table lists roughly 150,000 distinct CDR3 sequences. The CDR3 is made up of 14 amino acids. Germline CDR1 and CDR2: MNHEY and SMNVEV (reference sequence). About this clonotype: What it binds is not known.

The chain links TRBV27 to TRBJ2-3. Specimen: blood. This receptor was taken from a human donor with ulcerative colitis or Crohn's disease, or a healthy co-twin of an affected twin (not recorded which). CDR3 region: CASSLLLAADTQYF.